The 30 T cell receptor beta chains below come from one sample, sequenced in a study of follicular helper T cells after annual influenza vaccination. Clones were sequenced by immunoSEQ multiplex PCR, and TCRdb holds only the in-frame ones, with some missing. The sample lists about 11,000 clones, about 84% occurring once. Here the sequenced sample was CXCR5- memory CD4+ T cells sorted from blood, taken 6 weeks after influenza vaccination. These receptor sequences come from an adult who received the influenza vaccine.

The chain recombines TRBV10-1 with TRBJ2-7; the D gene could be TRBD1 or TRBD2 (5 bases each). Trimming removed 0 bases at V and 5 bases at J, with 11 bases between. The CDR3 is 14 amino acids. Per germline, CDR1 WNHNN and CDR2 SYGVQD (reference sequence). CDR3 DNA sequence: TGCGCCAGCAGTGAGTCGGGGGAAGAGAACGAGCAGTACTTC. Residues: CASSESGEENEQYF.

The chain couples TRBV11-3 to TRBJ2-7, with unresolved D. V lost 1 base, J lost 6 bases, and 7 bases lay in between. CDR1 is SGHNT and CDR2 is YENEEA in the germline V gene. CDR3 length: 12 amino acids. The CDR3 DNA reads TGTGCCAGCAGCTTAGCATTGGGCGAGCAGTACTTC. Amino acid sequence: CASSLALGEQYF.

V and J are TRBV7-9 and TRBJ1-4; 7 bases agree with TRBD1. This CDR3 has 14 residues. V lost 5 bases, J lost 7 bases, and 7 bases stayed unmatched. Germline V lookup: CDR1 SEHNR, CDR2 FQNEAQ (reference sequence). The CDR3: CASSIGTVPEKLFF. CDR3 DNA sequence: TGTGCCAGCAGCATAGGGACAGTTCCTGAAAAACTGTTTTTT.

The chain carries TRBV7-9 and TRBJ2-3; D is uncertain. V was pared by 5 bases and J by 0 bases, with 12 bases between. The V gene's germline CDR1 is SEHNR and CDR2 FQNEAQ (reference sequence). The CDR3 spans 15 residues. The CDR3 nucleotides read TGTGCCAGCAGCGTGCAGAAGTCTAGCACAGATACGCAGTATTTT. Translated, it gives CASSVQKSSTDTQYF.

Only a few counts were recorded for this clone. The rearrangement joins TRBV10-3 to TRBJ2-7, with 10 positions matching TRBD1. With V trimmed by 10 bases and J by 2 bases, 2 bases remained unmatched. Germline lookup yields CDR1 ENHRY and CDR2 SYGVKD. The CDR3 loop spans 12 amino acids. The CDR3 DNA reads as TGTGCCACTGGGACAGGGGCCTACGAGCAGTACTTC. It yields the protein CATGTGAYEQYF.

This clone turned up a few times. V and J are TRBV6-6 and TRBJ2-7; the D is unclear. Trimming took off 6 bases at V and 1 base at J, with 10 bases between the two ends. The germline gives CDR1 MNHNY, CDR2 SVGAGI (reference sequence). There are 13 residues in the CDR3. The CDR3 nucleotides are TGTGCCAGCAGAATGGGAAATTCCTACGAGCAGTACTTC. Translating gives CASRMGNSYEQYF.

J is TRBJ2-3 and V is TRBV5-1, with 8 bases that match TRBD1. The CDR3 runs to 14 residues. V lost 4 bases, J lost 2 bases, and 3 bases stayed unmatched. Germline V gives CDR1 SGHRS, CDR2 YFSETQ. CDR3 loop: CASSTGQVTDTQYF. The CDR3 DNA sequence: TGCGCCAGCAGCACGGGACAGGTCACAGATACGCAGTATTTT.

This chain connects TRBV18 to TRBJ1-5, with a weak D call TRBD1 (5 bases). Trimming cost V 0 bases and J 6 bases, with 9 bases left between them. The CDR3 consists of 14 residues. Germline values: CDR1 KGHSH, CDR2 LQKENI. The chain's CDR3 is CASSPPGGGQPQHF. CDR3 nucleotide sequence: TGTGCCAGCTCACCACCCGGGGGAGGTCAGCCCCAGCATTTT.

This clone appeared a single time. The rearrangement links TRBV7-2 to TRBJ1-1, with 10 nucleotides matching TRBD1. V dropped 5 bases and J dropped 3; count of bases not matched to a gene: 6. Germline V gene data show CDR1 as SGHTA and CDR2 as FQGNSA. The CDR3 extends over 15 amino acids. The CDR3 loop reads CASSPQTGGHTEAFF. The CDR3, as DNA: TGTGCCAGCAGCCCCCAGACAGGGGGCCACACTGAAGCTTTCTTT.

This clone was seen just once. This chain connects TRBV6-1 to TRBJ2-7, with 7 bases matching TRBD2. The J segment lost 6 bases and the V segment lost 3 bases, leaving 5 bases of the junction unmatched. The CDR3 is made up of 13 amino acids. From germline, CDR1 is MNHNS and CDR2 SASEGT. The CDR3 protein is CASSDAGEGEQYF. The CDR3 nucleotides are TGTGCCAGCAGTGATGCCGGGGAGGGCGAGCAGTACTTC.

The chain couples TRBV6-5 to TRBJ2-3; D call uncertain. V was trimmed by 2 bases and J by 6 bases, leaving 3 bases between them. This CDR3 comprises 11 residues. Germline V CDR1 and CDR2: MNHEY, SVGAGI. The chain's CDR3 is CASSYEDTQYF. The DNA of the CDR3 is TGTGCCAGCAGTTACGAGGATACGCAGTATTTT.

The J gene is TRBJ1-2, the V gene TRBV30; D is unresolved. CDR1 GTSNPN and CDR2 SVGIG come from the germline V gene (reference sequence). Trimming removed 4 bases from V and 5 bases from J, with 11 bases in between. There are 12 residues in the CDR3. For the CDR3, the DNA is TGTGCCTGGAACTGGGGAATGTATGGCTACACCTTC. Its protein is CAWNWGMYGYTF.

V is TRBV11-2 and J is TRBJ1-1, with 12 positions matching TRBD1. The CDR3 sequence is 16 residues long. The germline V gene has CDR1 SGHAT and CDR2 FQNNGV. J was trimmed by 5 bases and V by 4 bases; bases with no gene match: 8. The CDR3 sequence: CASSSGTGGARTEAFF. The CDR3 region has the DNA TGTGCCAGCAGCTCAGGGACAGGGGGCGCGCGAACTGAAGCTTTCTTT.

The rearrangement joins TRBV6-1 to TRBJ1-2; D remains ambiguous. The germline V and J ends were trimmed by 10 bases and 5 bases, with 14 bases remaining between them. The germline V gene has CDR1 MNHNS and CDR2 SASEGT. The CDR3 runs 12 residues. CDR3 nucleotide sequence: TGTGCCACAGGTGGACTGGGGTATGGCTACACCTTC. It codes for CATGGLGYGYTF.

The chain recombines TRBV2 with TRBJ1-1; a weak D match, TRBD1 (6 bases). Germline assignment: CDR1 SNHLY and CDR2 FYNNEI. Deletions cut 2 bases from V and 5 bases from J, with 9 bases between. This CDR3 comprises 13 residues. CDR3 DNA sequence: TGTGCCAGCAGTGAATTAGGGGGGACTGAAGCTTTCTTT. Protein sequence: CASSELGGTEAFF.

This clone was observed once. V is TRBV6-4 and J is TRBJ2-3, with D perhaps given as TRBD1 or TRBD2 (6 bases each). CDR3 length equals 15 residues. Trimming shortened V by 3 bases and J by 7 bases, and 17 bases separated the two germline ends. Germline lookup yields CDR1 MRHNA and CDR2 SNTAGT. The CDR3 nucleotides read TGTGCCAGCAGTGAGGCCCCGGGGGCGATTTATACGCAGTATTTT. As protein: CASSEAPGAIYTQYF.

This sequence joins TRBV28 and TRBJ1-2, with a tentative D call TRBD1 (5 bases). CDR3 length equals 14 residues. CDR1 and CDR2 from the germline V gene are MDHEN and SYDVKM. V was cut by 7 bases and J by 4 bases, with 16 bases left in between. The CDR3 protein is CASTVGGAIYGYTF. The CDR3 coding sequence is TGTGCCAGCACTGTTGGCGGGGCAATCTATGGCTACACCTTC.

The rearrangement uses TRBV7-2 and TRBJ2-5; D may be TRBD1 (5 bases). This CDR3 comprises 12 residues. Per the germline V gene, CDR1 is SGHTA and CDR2 is FQGNSA. Trimming took 2 bases from V and 4 from J, leaving 5 bases between them. As DNA, the CDR3 is TGTGCCAGCAGCTTAAGGGGAGAGACCCAGTACTTC. It is translated as CASSLRGETQYF.

The rearrangement links TRBV6-5 to TRBJ2-2, with D maybe TRBD2 (7 bases). Trimming took 6 bases from V and 5 from J, leaving 16 bases between them. The CDR3 contains 15 residues. Germline V lookup: CDR1 MNHEY, CDR2 SVGAGI. This CDR3 is CASSPGGGFTGELFF. CDR3 DNA: TGTGCCAGCAGCCCTGGGGGGGGCTTTACCGGGGAGCTGTTTTTT.

The genes are TRBV6-5 and TRBJ2-7; D may be TRBD1 (5 bases). Germline CDR1 and CDR2: MNHEY and SVGAGI. V shed 5 bases and J shed 0 bases, with 8 bases lying between them. This CDR3 region has 13 residues. This CDR3 is CASSPRVSYEQYF. CDR3 coding DNA: TGTGCCAGCAGTCCCAGGGTCTCCTACGAGCAGTACTTC.

In DNA, the CDR3 is TGTGCCAGCAGCCTCGGACTAGCGTCGGATGAGCAGTTCTTC. Its translation is CASSLGLASDEQFF. The V gene is TRBV7-2, the J gene TRBJ2-1; 9 bases align to TRBD2. The CDR3 runs 14 residues. Trimming cost V 5 bases and J 8 bases; bases outside gene matches: 7. Germline CDR1 and CDR2: SGHTA and FQGNSA. The entire variable domain, with the rest obtained from reference TRBV7-2 and TRBJ2-1, is as follows: GAGVSQSPSNKVTEKGKDVELRCDPISGHTALYWYRQSLGQGLEFLIYFQGNSAPDKSGLPSDRFSAERTGGSVSTLTIQRTQQEDSAVYLCASSLGLASDEQFFGPGTRLTVL.

In this sample, this clone turned up a few times. The rearrangement uses TRBV18 and TRBJ2-6; D remains ambiguous. This CDR3 has 14 amino acids. CDR1 and CDR2 from the germline V gene are KGHSH and LQKENI. V was cut by 2 bases and J by 3 bases, with 5 bases left in between. The CDR3 protein is CASSPGDGANVLTF. The CDR3 coding sequence is TGTGCCAGCTCACCAGGGGATGGGGCCAACGTCCTGACTTTC.

The chain recombines TRBV19 with TRBJ1-5; 9 nucleotides match TRBD1. Germline CDR1 LNHDA, CDR2 SQIVND (reference sequence). The CDR3 length is 15 residues. Trimming cost V 5 bases and J 6 bases; bases outside gene matches: 8. CDR3 sequence (DNA): TGTGCCAGTAGTTTCGACAGGGGGGGGTTTCAGCCCCAGCATTTT. Its protein product is CASSFDRGGFQPQHF.

The V call is TRBV6-6, the J call TRBJ1-1; D is undetermined. Trimming pared 5 bases from V and 1 base from J, leaving 8 bases between. In germline, CDR1 is MNHNY, CDR2 SVGAGI (reference sequence). This CDR3 has 13 residues. CDR3 region: CASSTPPNTEAFF. CDR3 nucleotide sequence: TGTGCCAGCAGTACCCCTCCGAACACTGAAGCTTTCTTT.

The chain recombines TRBV18 with TRBJ2-7; tentative D call: TRBD1 (6 bases). The CDR3 length is 13 residues. Trimming removed 6 bases from V and 7 bases from J, with 16 bases in between. In germline, CDR1 is KGHSH, CDR2 LQKENI. CDR3 DNA: TGTGCCAGCTCTGCGGACAGTTCCTTAGAGCAGTACTTC. Translation gives CASSADSSLEQYF.

The chain uses TRBV5-1 and TRBJ2-3; 7 positions agree with TRBD1. The CDR3 totals 15 residues. Germline CDR1 is SGHRS and CDR2 is YFSETQ. The ends lost 6 bases at V and 6 bases at J; junction bases unmatched: 13. CDR3 DNA: TGCGCCAGCACACAGGGGACCGGGATGGTTGATACGCAGTATTTT. It is translated as CASTQGTGMVDTQYF.

The J gene is TRBJ2-2, the V gene TRBV30; TRBD1 agrees at 8 bases. With 0 bases clipped from V and 2 bases from J, the junction kept 8 bases outside the gene matches. This CDR3 is 17 amino acids long. From germline, CDR1 is GTSNPN and CDR2 SVGIG (reference sequence). As DNA, the CDR3 is TGTGCCTGGAGTGTGGACAGGGTGTCCGAAAACACCGGGGAGCTGTTTTTT. Translation: CAWSVDRVSENTGELFF.

This clone appeared once. V and J are TRBV5-8 and TRBJ1-1, with TRBD1 matching over 7 bases. The CDR3 covers 13 residues. Germline loops: CDR1 SGHTS, CDR2 YDEGEE. The junction had 2 bases not matched to a gene; V was cut back by 1 base and J by 5 bases. The CDR3 is CASSLRGRTEAFF. CDR3 DNA sequence: TGTGCCAGCAGCTTGAGGGGGCGGACTGAAGCTTTCTTT.

The chain combines TRBV6-5 with TRBJ1-1; D call uncertain. The length of the CDR3 is 11 residues. Between the trimmed V and J ends, which lost 2 bases and 7 bases, there was a span of 5 bases. Germline V gene sequence: CDR1 MNHEY, CDR2 SVGAGI. CDR3 amino acids: CASSYKGEAFF. The CDR3 nucleotides read TGTGCCAGCAGTTACAAGGGTGAAGCTTTCTTT.

J is TRBJ2-5 and V is TRBV19, with D hard to call. The CDR3 is 13 amino acids. Deletions cut 7 bases from V and 4 bases from J, with 13 bases between. Germline V CDR1 and CDR2: LNHDA, SQIVND (reference sequence). The CDR3 sequence: CASTADPGETQYF. The CDR3 DNA is TGTGCCAGTACCGCGGACCCTGGAGAGACCCAGTACTTC.